The 6 T cell receptor beta chains given below trace back to one sample, sequenced in a study of cytomegalovirus exposure and HLA in healthy donors (dated by TCRdb to 2016 to 2017). Library generation was performed with the immunoSEQ multiplex PCR assay. For the multiplex PCR, a mixture combining 60 forward primers for TCR Vbeta segments and 13 reverse primers for TCR Jbeta segments was used. In TCRdb, the immuneACCESS table is reduced to in-frame sequences with V and J assigned. These tables do not hold every clone; where another copy was compared, an unresolved V gene accounts for under half, and the others remain unexplained. Here the sample has 95,000 to 150,000 clones; roughly a sixth occur a single time. The ten largest clones add up to around 2.6% of the sample. The sequenced sample was PBMCs. These receptor sequences come from a female donor in good health and CMV-seropositive.

This clone came up a few times. The V call is TRBV2, the J call TRBJ2-5; no clear D. Per germline, CDR1 SNHLY and CDR2 FYNNEI. V gave up 6 bases and J gave up 0 bases, with 8 bases separating them. The CDR3 extends over 13 amino acids. CDR3 sequence (DNA): TGTGCCAGCAGCACAGAGTACCAAGAGACCCAGTACTTC. It translates to CASSTEYQETQYF.

The table lists this clone with a few counts. CDR3 protein: CASGAGGTDTQYF. The CDR3 DNA sequence: TGCGCCAGCGGGGCGGGGGGAACAGATACGCAGTATTTT. V gene TRBV10-1 combines with J gene TRBJ2-3; 8 bases map to TRBD2. This CDR3 is built from 13 residues. The trim removed 8 bases at V and 3 bases at J, leaving 4 bases unmatched. CDR1 WNHNN and CDR2 SYGVQD come from the germline V gene (reference sequence).

The chain uses TRBV4-3 and TRBJ1-1, with D perhaps matching TRBD1 (6 bases). There are 15 residues in the CDR3. In germline, CDR1 is LGHNA, CDR2 YSLEER. Trimming left V 4 bases short and J 2 bases short, with 14 bases between. The CDR3 spells CASSRLTGTNTEAFF. CDR3 in DNA: TGCGCCAGCAGCCGATTGACAGGAACAAACACTGAAGCTTTCTTT.

DNA of the CDR3: TGCGCCAGCAGCTCGAGACTAGGGAACACCGGGGAGCTGTTTTTT. The encoded protein is CASSSRLGNTGELFF. This rearrangement joins TRBV5-1 to TRBJ2-2, with a possible D match to TRBD2 (6 bases). Germline lookup yields CDR1 SGHRS and CDR2 YFSETQ. This CDR3 contains 15 residues. Trimming cost V 3 bases and J 1 base, with 10 bases left between them. Filled out from reference TRBV5-1 and TRBJ2-2, the complete variable domain reads KAGVTQTPRYLIKTRGQQVTLSCSPISGHRSVSWYQQTPGQGLQFLFEYFSETQRNKGNFPGRFSGRQFSNSRSEMNVSTLELGDSALYLCASSSRLGNTGELFFGEGSRLTVL.

This clone was counted only a few times. The J gene is TRBJ2-2, the V gene TRBV5-1, with TRBD1 matching over 9 bases. Germline CDR1 SGHRS, CDR2 YFSETQ. This CDR3 comprises 16 residues. The V segment lost 4 bases and the J segment 2 bases; nucleotides outside the gene matches: 6. The DNA of the CDR3 is TGCGCCAGCAGCCTTGGACAGGGGCTCAACACCGGGGAGCTGTTTTTT. Its protein product is CASSLGQGLNTGELFF.

This clone was seen a few times. The chain combines TRBV6-5 with TRBJ2-7; 11 bases agree with TRBD2. Germline values: CDR1 MNHEY, CDR2 SVGAGI. The CDR3 totals 15 residues. V lost 4 bases, J lost 5 bases, and 7 bases stayed unmatched. The CDR3: CASSLLAGAPHEQYF. In nucleotides, the CDR3 is TGTGCCAGCAGTTTACTAGCGGGAGCCCCCCACGAGCAGTACTTC.